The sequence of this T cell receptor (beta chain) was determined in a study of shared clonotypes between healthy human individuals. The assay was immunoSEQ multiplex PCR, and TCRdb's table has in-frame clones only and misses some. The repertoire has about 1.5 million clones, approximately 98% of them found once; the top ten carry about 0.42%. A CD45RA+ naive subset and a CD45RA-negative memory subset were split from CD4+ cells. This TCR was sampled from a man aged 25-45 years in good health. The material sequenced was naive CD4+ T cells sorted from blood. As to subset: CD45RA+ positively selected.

CDR3 sequence: CAYCLDHGVEKLFF. The CDR3 DNA sequence: TGTGCCTATTGCCTGGACCACGGGGTCGAAAAACTGTTTTTT. The chain joins TRBV30 to TRBJ1-4, with D unresolved. V was shortened by 7 bases and J by 8 bases, with 20 bases between the two germline ends. This CDR3 has 14 amino acids. Germline V CDR1 and CDR2: GTSNPN, SVGIG (reference sequence).